The 27 T cell receptor beta chains in this list originate from one sample, sequenced in a study of vaccination and CD4 T cells after COVID-19. Treatment here: 10-day PBMC culture with coronavirus spike peptide pools or control peptides (ViraFEST assay). Sequenced with the Oncomine TCR Beta short-read assay was DNA taken from cultured CD4+ T cells. MiXCR, applied by TCRdb to the PCR reads, yields one record per CDR3 protein. This sample has 15,000 or so distinct CDR3 sequences; around 56% occur once, and the top ten carry approximately 12%. Antigens of these TCRs are unknown. The sample was CD4+ T cells from blood, cultured in vitro. The receptors derive from a human donor who had recovered from COVID-19.

This clonotype was seen more than once but under ten times. The chain carries TRBV20-1 and TRBJ2-3; TRBD2 is a possible D gene (6 bases). The CDR3 length is 14 residues. Germline lookup yields CDR1 DFQATT and CDR2 SNEGSKA (reference sequence). The germline V and J ends were trimmed by 1 base and 2 bases, with 10 bases remaining between them. The CDR3 region has the DNA TGCAGTGCTAGAGCGGCGGGAATCACAGATACGCAGTATTTT. Translated, it gives CSARAAGITDTQYF.

The chain employs TRBV20-1 and TRBJ2-7, with D perhaps TRBD1 (6 bases). Trimming pared 1 base from V and 2 bases from J, leaving 15 bases between. The CDR3 loop spans 15 amino acids. Germline lookup yields CDR1 DFQATT and CDR2 SNEGSKA (reference sequence). DNA of the CDR3: TGCAGTGCTAGAGCACCGACAGGTAACCCCTACGAGCAGTACTTC. Protein product: CSARAPTGNPYEQYF.

The gene calls are TRBV6-1 and TRBJ2-7; the match to TRBD2 covers 10 bases. The trim removed 1 base at V and 0 bases at J, leaving 0 bases unmatched. The V gene's germline CDR1 is MNHNS and CDR2 SASEGT. The CDR3 has 15 residues. The CDR3 spells CASSEGLAGSYEQYF. CDR3 nucleotide sequence: TGTGCCAGCAGTGAAGGACTAGCGGGCTCCTACGAGCAGTACTTC.

The rearrangement uses TRBV5-5 and TRBJ2-7; D is unresolved. This CDR3 is 11 amino acids long. V was cut by 4 bases and J by 4 bases, with 6 bases left in between. Germline CDR1 reads SGHKS; CDR2 reads YYEKEE (reference sequence). CDR3 bases: TGTGCCAGCAGCCCATCGTACGAGCAGTACTTC. Translated, it gives CASSPSYEQYF.

The rearrangement uses TRBV2 and TRBJ1-4; TRBD1 might be the D (5 bases). Trimming removed 3 bases at V and 3 bases at J, with 8 bases between. The CDR3 covers 14 residues. CDR1 is SNHLY, CDR2 FYNNEI, per germline. The CDR3: CASSEGLANEKLFF. CDR3 nucleotides: TGTGCCAGCAGTGAGGGGCTAGCTAATGAAAAACTGTTTTTT.

This clonotype has more than one count but fewer than ten. The chain joins TRBV21-1 to TRBJ2-1; the table's D call, TRBD1, was not checked against the DNA. TRBV21-1 is listed as a pseudogene. This CDR3 spans 14 amino acids. Here the CDR3 DNA reads TGTGCCAGCAGCAAATCCCTGTCGGGCTGTGAGCAGTTCTTC. This gives the protein CASSKSLSGCEQFF.

This clonotype was found a few times. V is TRBV20-1 and J is TRBJ2-2, with TRBD1 matching over 7 bases. V dropped 7 bases and J dropped 4; count of bases not matched to a gene: 12. This CDR3 contains 15 residues. Germline CDR1 is DFQATT and CDR2 is SNEGSKA (reference sequence). The CDR3 sequence is CSDLKRGRGTGELFF. The CDR3 nucleotides read TGCAGTGACCTGAAGAGGGGGCGCGGCACCGGGGAGCTGTTTTTT.

This clonotype was recorded a few times. This chain connects TRBV7-3 to TRBJ2-2, with 8 bases matching TRBD2. The CDR3 is 16 amino acids. In germline, CDR1 is SGHTA, CDR2 FQGTGA. The V gene end was trimmed by 5 bases and the J gene end by 1 base; junction bases not matched to a gene: 6. CDR3 bases: TGTGCCAGCAGCAGCGTAGCGGGAAGGAACACCGGGGAGCTGTTTTTT. This sequence encodes CASSSVAGRNTGELFF.

In this sample, this clonotype is medium-sized (0.01 to 0.1%). The junction departs from the called germline gene at one end, perhaps through a read error. The chain is built from TRBV27 and TRBJ2-1, with unresolved D. Germline V gene data show CDR1 as MNHEY and CDR2 as SMNVEV (reference sequence). The CDR3 runs 13 residues. The CDR3 region is CASSLSLYSEQFF. CDR3 coding DNA: TGTGCCAGCAGTTTAAGTCTTTACAGTGAGCAGTTCTTC.

The chain has TRBV5-6 and TRBJ1-1; TRBD1 is a possible D gene (5 bases). V was pared by 2 bases and J by 1 base, with 12 bases between. Germline CDR1 reads SGHDT; CDR2 reads YYEEEE. The CDR3 has 15 amino acids. Here the CDR3 reads CASSLLGVGNTEAFF. CDR3 sequence (DNA): TGTGCCAGCAGCTTACTGGGGGTAGGGAACACTGAAGCTTTCTTT.

The chain recombines TRBV28 with TRBJ1-1, with D uncertain. CDR3 length: 14 amino acids. Trimming left V 1 base short and J 0 bases short, with 6 bases between. CDR1 is MDHEN and CDR2 is SYDVKM in the germline V gene. The CDR3, as DNA: TGTGCCAGCAGTTTATACCAGGTGAACACTGAAGCTTTCTTT. Translated, it gives CASSLYQVNTEAFF.

The chain has TRBV14 and TRBJ2-1; D uncertain. CDR3 length equals 17 residues. V lost 4 bases to trimming and J lost 1 base, with 17 bases between them. Germline V CDR1 and CDR2: SGHDN, FVKESK. CDR3 coding DNA: TGTGCCAGCAGCCCCTATAGCCCCGTGTCTTCCTACAATGAGCAGTTCTTC. Translation gives CASSPYSPVSSYNEQFF.

The chain recombines TRBV27 with TRBJ2-4, with TRBD2 identical over 8 bases. The junction had 9 bases not matched to a gene; V was cut back by 11 bases and J by 3 bases. The CDR3 is 14 amino acids. Germline CDR1 reads MNHEY; CDR2 reads SMNVEV (reference sequence). The CDR3: CAGAGDWGKNIQYF. The CDR3 nucleotides read TGTGCCGGAGCGGGAGATTGGGGCAAAAACATTCAGTACTTC.

The V gene is TRBV6-1, the J gene TRBJ2-5, with D possibly being TRBD1 (6 bases). This CDR3 is 15 amino acids long. V was cut by 1 base and J by 6 bases, with 15 bases left in between. Germline CDR1 is MNHNS and CDR2 is SASEGT. CDR3 coding DNA: TGTGCCAGCAGTGAAGGGCCGGTGGGGGCCAAGACCCAGTACTTC. Translating it yields CASSEGPVGAKTQYF.

This clonotype was seen a handful of times. The J gene is TRBJ1-6, the V gene TRBV20-1; D remains unclear. Trimming left V 5 bases short and J 6 bases short, with 11 bases between. CDR1 DFQATT and CDR2 SNEGSKA come from the germline V gene (reference sequence). The CDR3 length is 13 residues. The CDR3 nucleotides are TGCAGTGCTTTTCAGACTCCTAATTCACCCCTCCACTTT. Encoded protein: CSAFQTPNSPLHF.

The rearrangement links TRBV6-1 to TRBJ1-1; TRBD1 matches 9 bases. The CDR3 sequence is 16 residues long. Germline trimming cut 6 bases from V and 1 base from J; bases unmatched to any gene: 9. Germline assignment: CDR1 MNHNS and CDR2 SASEGT. The CDR3 protein is CASRPRGQGSNTEAFF. CDR3 DNA sequence: TGTGCCAGCAGACCTCGAGGACAGGGGTCGAACACTGAAGCTTTCTTT.

The chain recombines TRBV18 with TRBJ2-7, with TRBD2 identical over 9 bases. The CDR3 covers 17 residues. V shed 4 bases, J shed 6 bases, and the junction held 16 bases outside the gene matches. The germline V gene has CDR1 KGHSH and CDR2 LQKENI. The CDR3 nucleotides are TGTGCCAGCTCACTAAAACTAGCGGGCGCGGGCCGGGGCGAGCAGTACTTC. This translates into CASSLKLAGAGRGEQYF.

The chain carries TRBV10-3 and TRBJ2-2; D perhaps matches TRBD2 (6 bases). This CDR3 contains 17 residues. From germline, CDR1 is ENHRY and CDR2 SYGVKD. V was cut by 2 bases and J by 4 bases, with 17 bases left in between. The CDR3 DNA reads TGTGCCATCAGTGAGGGGGCGGGAAGAAGAGGCACCGGGGAGCTGTTTTTT. Translating gives CAISEGAGRRGTGELFF.

The CDR3 coding sequence is TGTGCCAGCAGCTCCAGACTCACAGATTTAGAGACCCAGTACTTC. This encodes CASSSRLTDLETQYF. The chain links TRBV7-2 to TRBJ2-5; D remains ambiguous. Trimming took off 4 bases at V and 4 bases at J, with 16 bases between the two ends. The CDR3 length is 15 residues. The germline V gene has CDR1 SGHTA and CDR2 FQGNSA.

This chain joins TRBV27 and TRBJ2-7, with 7 positions matching TRBD1. The CDR3 contains 14 residues. The V gene's germline CDR1 is MNHEY and CDR2 SMNVEV (reference sequence). V lost 3 bases to trimming and J lost 7 bases; unmatched junction nucleotides: 9. CDR3 coding DNA: TGTGCCAGCAGTTTTTGGGACAGAGTTTGGGAGCAGTACTTC. Translation: CASSFWDRVWEQYF.

The V gene is TRBV20-1, the J gene TRBJ1-1; no firm D call. There are 12 residues in the CDR3. Trimming took off 5 bases at V and 1 base at J, with 8 bases between the two ends. From germline, CDR1 is DFQATT and CDR2 SNEGSKA (reference sequence). The DNA of the CDR3 is TGCAGTGCTCGGAGGGAGAACACTGAAGCTTTCTTT. It translates to CSARRENTEAFF.

Only a few counts were recorded for this clonotype. The chain joins TRBV20-1 to TRBJ2-2; the D is unclear. The V gene lost 1 base and the J gene lost 4 bases, with 10 bases spanning the gap. This CDR3 contains 14 residues. Germline-derived CDR1 and CDR2 are DFQATT and SNEGSKA (reference sequence). CDR3 DNA sequence: TGCAGTGCTAGAGCCAGTTACAGCACCGGGGAGCTGTTTTTT. This encodes CSARASYSTGELFF.

There are a few counts of this clonotype. CDR3 nucleotides: TGTGCCAGTAGTTTGGCGAGCAATCAGCCCCAGCATTTT. Translating it yields CASSLASNQPQHF. The V gene is TRBV19, the J gene TRBJ1-5; D is ambiguous. Germline assignment: CDR1 LNHDA and CDR2 SQIVND (reference sequence). V was pared by 5 bases and J by 1 base, with 6 bases between. CDR3 length equals 13 residues.

The chain is built from TRBV6-2 or TRBV6-3 and TRBJ2-1; no clear D. The CDR3 totals 15 residues. Germline CDR1 reads MNHEY; CDR2 reads SVGEGT. V was clipped by 2 bases and J by 4 bases, with 12 bases between them. CDR3 nucleotides: TGTGCCAGCAGTTACACCGATAGCACGTACAATGAGCAGTTCTTC. Its translation is CASSYTDSTYNEQFF.

The gene calls are TRBV7-2 and TRBJ2-7; a possible D gene is TRBD2 (5 bases). The CDR3 runs to 15 residues. The V and J ends lost 4 bases and 4 bases respectively, with 17 bases between them. Per germline, CDR1 SGHTA and CDR2 FQGNSA. CDR3 protein: CASSSESGNGYEQYF. The CDR3 coding sequence is TGTGCCAGCAGCTCCGAGAGCGGAAATGGATACGAGCAGTACTTC. The full variable domain, rest sourced from reference TRBV7-2 and TRBJ2-7, is GAGVSQSPSNKVTEKGKDVELRCDPISGHTALYWYRQSLGQGLEFLIYFQGNSAPDKSGLPSDRFSAERTGGSVSTLTIQRTQQEDSAVYLCASSSESGNGYEQYFGPGTRLTVT.

This sequence joins TRBV20-1 and TRBJ1-5; no reliable D call. From germline, CDR1 is DFQATT and CDR2 SNEGSKA (reference sequence). This CDR3 comprises 13 residues. V gave up 0 bases and J gave up 5 bases, with 8 bases separating them. This CDR3 reads CSARETAYQPQHF. As DNA, the CDR3 is TGCAGTGCTAGAGAGACGGCGTATCAGCCCCAGCATTTT.

The V call is TRBV20-1, the J call TRBJ1-6; TRBD1 agrees at 8 bases. CDR3 size: 14 residues. Germline CDR1 and CDR2: DFQATT and SNEGSKA (reference sequence). V lost 6 bases to trimming and J lost 9 bases; unmatched junction nucleotides: 10. The CDR3, as DNA: TGCAGTGCGCGGACAGGGTGGCCGACTTCACCCCTCCACTTT. Encoded protein: CSARTGWPTSPLHF.